Listed here are 3 T cell receptor beta chains from one sample, sequenced in a study of blood T cell repertoires in COVID-19. Repertoires were generated with immunoSEQ multiplex PCR, while TCRdb's copy carries only in-frame clones and drops some. The sample has under 45,000 clones, about nine tenths seen once. The source material was peripheral blood. Receptor source: a human donor in a cohort sampled during active COVID-19.

The sample holds one count of this clone. The V and J genes are TRBV19 and TRBJ2-7, with TRBD1 matching 8 bases. Looked up from germline, CDR1 is LNHDA and CDR2 is SQIVND (reference sequence). The CDR3 extends over 14 amino acids. J lost 2 bases, V lost 5 bases, and 5 bases had no gene match. CDR3 in amino acids: CASSPGTGPYEQYF. In DNA, the CDR3 is TGTGCCAGTAGTCCCGGGACAGGCCCCTACGAGCAGTACTTC.

This chain connects TRBV12-3 or TRBV12-4 to TRBJ1-2; 7 bases are shared with TRBD1. The CDR3 contains 13 residues. After removal of 7 bases from V and 13 bases from J, the junction contained 15 bases not matched to a gene. The CDR3 nucleotides are TGTGCCAGCACCCTTCAGGACAGGAATCCCCCCACCTTC. This codes for CASTLQDRNPPTF.

This chain connects TRBV18 to TRBJ1-1, with D possibly matching TRBD1 (6 bases). Germline V lookup: CDR1 KGHSH, CDR2 LQKENI. V dropped 1 base and J dropped 5 bases, with 14 bases sitting between them. The CDR3 spans 15 residues. The CDR3 nucleotides read TGTGCCAGCTCACCACAGGGGGACCGTGCGACTGAAGCTTTCTTT. This gives the protein CASSPQGDRATEAFF.